Listed below are T cell receptor beta chains from one sample, sequenced in a study of cytomegalovirus exposure and HLA in healthy donors. Method: immunoSEQ multiplex PCR; TCRdb's copy keeps in-frame clones and lacks some. The table records some 150,000 clones, 55% to 75% of them present only once. The specimen was PBMCs. These receptors were obtained from a man aged 45-65 years in good health and CMV-seropositive. CDR3s include the opening cysteine and the closing phenylalanine or tryptophan. A D gene is named only where the DNA matches it firmly. Size is omitted from some rows. Given values are once, few, many or a class for expanded clones.

j_gene	abundance	v_gene	d_gene	CDR3nt	CDR3aa
TRBJ2-7	-	TRBV11-3	TRBD1	TGTGCCAGCAGCCGCACCGGGACAGGGGCCAACGAGCAGTACTTC	CASSRTGTGANEQYF
TRBJ2-5	-	TRBV11-2	-	TGTGCCAGCAGCTTAGATCAGGAGACCCAGTACTTC	CASSLDQETQYF
TRBJ1-2	-	TRBV6-1	-	TGTGCCAGCAGTGAAGCGGCAGGCTGGCGTCATGGCTACACCTTC	CASSEAAGWRHGYTF
TRBJ1-4	-	TRBV5-1	TRBD1	TGCGCCAGCAGCTTCGGGGACAGGGGGGAAAAACTGTTTTTT	CASSFGDRGEKLFF
TRBJ1-2	-	TRBV5-1	TRBD1	TGCGCCAGCAGCTTTTCCGGGACAGGGTTTGGCTACACCTTC	CASSFSGTGFGYTF
TRBJ2-7	-	TRBV10-3	-	TGTGCCATCAGTGAGAACAGGACCCCCTCGGAGCAGTACTTC	CAISENRTPSEQYF
TRBJ2-3	once	TRBV7-3	-	TGTGCCAGCAGCTTTACTCAGACGGGGTTTAAGTATTTT	CASSFTQTGFKYF
TRBJ1-1	-	TRBV10-2	-	TGCGCCAGCAGCCGACAGGCCCAGGGCACTGAAGCTTTCTTT	CASSRQAQGTEAFF
TRBJ2-1	-	TRBV18	TRBD2	TGTGCCAGCTCACCACGCCGGGAGGGAAATGAGCAGTTCTTC	CASSPRREGNEQFF
TRBJ1-4	-	TRBV11-2	TRBD1	TGTGCCAGCAGCAATCACAGGGGGACTAATGAAAAACTGTTTTTT	CASSNHRGTNEKLFF
TRBJ2-7	-	TRBV7-6	-	TGTGCCAGCAGCCCTGGGGCAATCCTTGGGTACGAGCAGTACTTC	CASSPGAILGYEQYF
TRBJ2-1	-	TRBV7-2	-	TGTGCCAGCAGCATACCAGGGCTGCAGCAGTTCTTC	CASSIPGLQQFF
TRBJ2-1	-	TRBV7-2	-	TGTGCCAGCAGCTCTGGACGGACAGCTATAGATGAGCAGTTCTTC	CASSSGRTAIDEQFF
TRBJ1-6	-	TRBV5-1	TRBD1	TGCGCCAGCAGCTTGGAAATGATAACAGGGGGTACACCCCTCCACTTT	CASSLEMITGGTPLHF
TRBJ1-1	few	TRBV11-2	-	TGTGCCAGCAGCCGTAGTTCTTCCAAGAACACTGAAGCTTTCTTT	CASSRSSSKNTEAFF
TRBJ2-7	-	TRBV29-1	TRBD2	TGCAGCGTTAGATCTAGCGGTAACTCCTACGAGCAGTACTTC	CSVRSSGNSYEQYF
TRBJ2-5	-	TRBV5-8	-	TGTGCCAGCAGCCGTTACAGGTCCCAAGAGACCCAGTACTTC	CASSRYRSQETQYF
TRBJ2-5	-	TRBV5-5	TRBD2	TGTGCCAGCAGCTTGCAGTCTAGCGGGGGGAGAGAGACCCAGTACTTC	CASSLQSSGGRETQYF
TRBJ2-3	-	TRBV7-6	-	TGTGCCAGCAGCTTAGGGCTCACAGATACGCAGTATTTT	CASSLGLTDTQYF
TRBJ2-1	-	TRBV5-1	TRBD2	TGCGCCAGCAGCTTTTTAGCGGGGACTAATGAGCAGTTCTTC	CASSFLAGTNEQFF
TRBJ2-1	-	TRBV7-2	TRBD2	TGTGCCAGCAGCTTATCAGGCGGGGGATACTACAATGAGCAGTTCTTC	CASSLSGGGYYNEQFF
TRBJ1-1	-	TRBV7-8	-	TGTGCCAGCAGCTTAATGACAGGTCCACTCACTGAAGCTTTCTTT	CASSLMTGPLTEAFF
TRBJ2-2	-	TRBV7-8	TRBD1	TGTGCCAGCAGCCCGGACAGGGGGTTAAGGGGCGGGGAGCTGTTTTTT	CASSPDRGLRGGELFF
TRBJ2-7	few	TRBV13	TRBD1	TGTGCCAGCAGTATCCGGACAGGCCATTCCTACGAGCAGTACTTC	CASSIRTGHSYEQYF
TRBJ2-7	-	TRBV5-1	-	TGCGCCAGCAAAATTAGAGCTGCGGCCTACGAGCAGTACTTC	CASKIRAAAYEQYF
TRBJ1-1	-	TRBV14	-	TGTGCCAGCAGCCGCCGAGCCCAGGTGAACACTGAAGCTTTCTTT	CASSRRAQVNTEAFF